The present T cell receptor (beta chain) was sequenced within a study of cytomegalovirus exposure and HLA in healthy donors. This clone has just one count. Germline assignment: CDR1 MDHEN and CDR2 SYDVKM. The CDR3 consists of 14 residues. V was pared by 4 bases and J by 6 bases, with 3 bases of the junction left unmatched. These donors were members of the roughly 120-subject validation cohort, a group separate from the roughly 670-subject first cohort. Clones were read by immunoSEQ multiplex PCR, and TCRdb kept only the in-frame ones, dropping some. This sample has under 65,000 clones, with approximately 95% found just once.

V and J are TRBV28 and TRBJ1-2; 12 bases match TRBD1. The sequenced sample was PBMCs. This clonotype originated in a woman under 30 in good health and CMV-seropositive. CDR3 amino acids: CASSSGQGADGYTF. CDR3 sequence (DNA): TGTGCCAGCAGTTCGGGACAGGGGGCCGATGGCTACACCTTC.